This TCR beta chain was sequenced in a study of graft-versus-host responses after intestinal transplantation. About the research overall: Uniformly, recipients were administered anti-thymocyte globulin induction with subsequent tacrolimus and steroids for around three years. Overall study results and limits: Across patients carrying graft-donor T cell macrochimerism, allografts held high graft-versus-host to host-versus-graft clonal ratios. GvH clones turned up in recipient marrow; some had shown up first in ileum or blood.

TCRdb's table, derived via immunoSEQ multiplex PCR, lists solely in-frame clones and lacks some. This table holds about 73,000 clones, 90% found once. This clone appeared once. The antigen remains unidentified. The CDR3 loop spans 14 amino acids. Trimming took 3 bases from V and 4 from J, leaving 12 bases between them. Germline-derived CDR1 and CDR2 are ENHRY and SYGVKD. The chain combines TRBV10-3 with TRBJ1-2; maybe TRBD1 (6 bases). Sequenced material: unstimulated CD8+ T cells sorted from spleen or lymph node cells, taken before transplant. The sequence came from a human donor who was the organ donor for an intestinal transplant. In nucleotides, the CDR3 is TGTGCCATCAGTGAAGGACAGATCGGCTATGGCTACACCTTC. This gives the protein CAISEGQIGYGYTF.